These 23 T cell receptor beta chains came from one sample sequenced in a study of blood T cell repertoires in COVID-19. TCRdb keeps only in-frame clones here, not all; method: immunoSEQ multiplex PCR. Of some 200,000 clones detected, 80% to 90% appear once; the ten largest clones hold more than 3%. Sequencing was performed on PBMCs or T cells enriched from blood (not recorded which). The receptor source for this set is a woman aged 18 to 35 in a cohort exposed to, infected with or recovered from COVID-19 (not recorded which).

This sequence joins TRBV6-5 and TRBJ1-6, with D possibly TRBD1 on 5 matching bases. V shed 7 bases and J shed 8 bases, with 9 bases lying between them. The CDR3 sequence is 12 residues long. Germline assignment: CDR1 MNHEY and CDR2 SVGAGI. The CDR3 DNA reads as TGTGCCAGCAAGACAGAGTATTCACCCCTCCACTTT. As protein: CASKTEYSPLHF.

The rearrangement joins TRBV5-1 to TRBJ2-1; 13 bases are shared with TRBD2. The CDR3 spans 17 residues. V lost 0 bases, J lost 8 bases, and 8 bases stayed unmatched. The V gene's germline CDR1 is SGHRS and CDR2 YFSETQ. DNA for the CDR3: TGCGCCAGCAGCTTGGCCGAACTAGCGGGAGGGTTCTATGAGCAGTTCTTC. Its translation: CASSLAELAGGFYEQFF.

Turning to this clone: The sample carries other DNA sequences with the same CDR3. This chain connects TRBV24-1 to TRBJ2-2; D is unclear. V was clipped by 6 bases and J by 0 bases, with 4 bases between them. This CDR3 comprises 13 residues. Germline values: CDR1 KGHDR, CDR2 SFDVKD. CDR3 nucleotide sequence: TGTGCCACCAGTCCCGCGAACACCGGGGAGCTGTTTTTT. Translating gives CATSPANTGELFF.

The CDR3 protein is CASSAGTGTYQETQYF. The CDR3 nucleotides are TGTGCCAGCAGCGCGGGGACAGGGACGTACCAAGAGACCCAGTACTTC. The chain employs TRBV5-6 and TRBJ2-5; 9 bases agree with TRBD1. The CDR3 runs 16 residues. Trimming at V came to 4 bases and at J to 0 bases, leaving 7 bases not matched to a gene. Germline CDR1 and CDR2: SGHDT and YYEEEE.

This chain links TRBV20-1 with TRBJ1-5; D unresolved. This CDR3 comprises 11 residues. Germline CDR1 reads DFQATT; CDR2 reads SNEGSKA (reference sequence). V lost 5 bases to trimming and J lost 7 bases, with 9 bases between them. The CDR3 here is CSAERGQPQHF. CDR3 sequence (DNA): TGCAGTGCTGAGCGGGGACAGCCCCAGCATTTT.

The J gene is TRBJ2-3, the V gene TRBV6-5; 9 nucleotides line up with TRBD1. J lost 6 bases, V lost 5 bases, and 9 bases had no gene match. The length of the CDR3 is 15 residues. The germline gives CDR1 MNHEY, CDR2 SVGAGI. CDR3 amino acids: CASSPLGDRDDTQYF. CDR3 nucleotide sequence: TGTGCCAGCAGTCCTCTGGGGGACAGGGATGATACGCAGTATTTT.

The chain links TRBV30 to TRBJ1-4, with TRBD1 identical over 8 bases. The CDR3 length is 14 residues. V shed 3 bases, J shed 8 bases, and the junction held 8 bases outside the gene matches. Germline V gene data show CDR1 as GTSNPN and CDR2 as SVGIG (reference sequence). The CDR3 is CAWSAGGADEKLFF. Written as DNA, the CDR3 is TGTGCCTGGAGCGCAGGGGGCGCGGACGAAAAACTGTTTTTT. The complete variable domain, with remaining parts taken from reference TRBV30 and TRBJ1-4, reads SQTIHQWPATLVQPVGSPLSLECTVEGTSNPNLYWYRQAAGRGLQLLFYSVGIGQISSEVPQNLSASRPQDRQFILSSKKLLLSDSGFYLCAWSAGGADEKLFFGSGTQLSVL.

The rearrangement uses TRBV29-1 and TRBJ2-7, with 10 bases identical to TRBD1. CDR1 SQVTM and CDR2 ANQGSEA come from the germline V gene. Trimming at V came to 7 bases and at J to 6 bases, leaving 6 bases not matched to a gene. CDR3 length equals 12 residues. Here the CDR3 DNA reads TGCAGCGGGGGACAGGGGAGATTCGAGCAGTACTTC. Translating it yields CSGGQGRFEQYF.

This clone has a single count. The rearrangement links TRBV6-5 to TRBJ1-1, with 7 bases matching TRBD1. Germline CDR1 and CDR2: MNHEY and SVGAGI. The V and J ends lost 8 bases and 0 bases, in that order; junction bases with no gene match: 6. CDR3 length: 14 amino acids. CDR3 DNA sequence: TGTGCCAGCGGGCCGGGACAGTTGAACACTGAAGCTTTCTTT. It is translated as CASGPGQLNTEAFF.

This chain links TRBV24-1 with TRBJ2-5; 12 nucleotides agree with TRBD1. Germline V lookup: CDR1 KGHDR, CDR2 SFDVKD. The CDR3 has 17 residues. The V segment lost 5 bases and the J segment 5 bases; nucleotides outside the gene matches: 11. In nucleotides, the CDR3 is TGTGCCACCAGTGGGGGGACAGGGGGCGATCGGTACGAGACCCAGTACTTC. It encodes CATSGGTGGDRYETQYF.

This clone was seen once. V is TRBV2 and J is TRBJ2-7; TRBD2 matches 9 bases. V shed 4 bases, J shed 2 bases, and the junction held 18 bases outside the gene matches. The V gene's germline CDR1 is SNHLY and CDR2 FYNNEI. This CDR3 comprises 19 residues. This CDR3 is CASSVHGAPGLAEAYEQYF. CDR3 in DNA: TGTGCCAGCAGTGTCCACGGGGCCCCGGGACTAGCAGAAGCCTACGAGCAGTACTTC.

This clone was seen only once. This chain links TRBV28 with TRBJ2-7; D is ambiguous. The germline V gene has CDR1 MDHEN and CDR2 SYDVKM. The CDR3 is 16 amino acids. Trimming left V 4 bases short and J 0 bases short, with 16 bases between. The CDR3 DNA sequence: TGTGCCAGCAGTTCCGTTGGGCGCTTAAGCTCCTACGAGCAGTACTTC. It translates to CASSSVGRLSSYEQYF.

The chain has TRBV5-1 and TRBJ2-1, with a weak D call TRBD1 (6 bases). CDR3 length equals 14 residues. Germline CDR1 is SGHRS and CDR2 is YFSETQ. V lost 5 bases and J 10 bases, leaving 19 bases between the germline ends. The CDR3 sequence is CASSQGTGLGEQFF. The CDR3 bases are TGCGCCAGCAGTCAGGGGACCGGGTTAGGGGAGCAGTTCTTC. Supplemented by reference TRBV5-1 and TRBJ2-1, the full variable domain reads KAGVTQTPRYLIKTRGQQVTLSCSPISGHRSVSWYQQTPGQGLQFLFEYFSETQRNKGNFPGRFSGRQFSNSRSEMNVSTLELGDSALYLCASSQGTGLGEQFFGPGTRLTVL.

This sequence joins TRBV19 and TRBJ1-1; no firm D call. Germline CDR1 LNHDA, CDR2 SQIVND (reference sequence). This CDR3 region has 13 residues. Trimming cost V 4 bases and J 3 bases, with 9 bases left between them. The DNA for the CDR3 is TGTGCCAGTAGTACTACCTCGGACACTGAAGCTTTCTTT. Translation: CASSTTSDTEAFF.

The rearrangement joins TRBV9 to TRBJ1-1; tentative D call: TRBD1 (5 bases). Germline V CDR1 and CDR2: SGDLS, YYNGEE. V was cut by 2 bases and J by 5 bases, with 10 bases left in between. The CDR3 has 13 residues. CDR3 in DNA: TGTGCCAGCAGCGTGCAGGGTCCGACTGAAGCTTTCTTT. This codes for CASSVQGPTEAFF.

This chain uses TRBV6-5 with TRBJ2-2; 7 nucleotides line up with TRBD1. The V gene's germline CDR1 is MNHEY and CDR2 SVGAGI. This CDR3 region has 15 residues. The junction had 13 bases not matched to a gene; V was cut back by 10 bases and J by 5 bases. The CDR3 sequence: CATTRRDRYTGELFF. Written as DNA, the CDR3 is TGTGCCACCACACGACGGGACAGATATACCGGGGAGCTGTTTTTT.

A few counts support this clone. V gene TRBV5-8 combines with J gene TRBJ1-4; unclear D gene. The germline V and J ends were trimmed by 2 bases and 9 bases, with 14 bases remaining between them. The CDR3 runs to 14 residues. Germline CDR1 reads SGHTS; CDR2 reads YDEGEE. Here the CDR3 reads CASSFRALGQKLFF. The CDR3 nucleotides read TGTGCCAGCAGCTTTAGAGCCCTCGGTCAAAAACTGTTTTTT.

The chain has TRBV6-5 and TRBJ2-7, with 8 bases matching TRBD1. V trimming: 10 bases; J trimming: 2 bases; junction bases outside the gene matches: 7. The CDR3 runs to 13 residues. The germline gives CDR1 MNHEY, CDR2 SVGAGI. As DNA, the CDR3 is TGTGCCACCTCGGACAGGGTTACCTACGAGCAGTACTTC. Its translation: CATSDRVTYEQYF.

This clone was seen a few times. This CDR3 is CASSQVPGVNTEAFF. The CDR3 nucleotides read TGTGCCAGCAGCCAAGTGCCAGGGGTGAACACTGAAGCTTTCTTT. The V and J genes are TRBV3-1 (or the pseudogene TRBV3-2) and TRBJ1-1; tentative D call: TRBD1 (6 bases). Germline lookup yields CDR1 LGHDT and CDR2 YNNKEL (reference sequence). The CDR3 is 15 residues long. V lost 1 base and J 0 bases, leaving 9 bases between the germline ends.

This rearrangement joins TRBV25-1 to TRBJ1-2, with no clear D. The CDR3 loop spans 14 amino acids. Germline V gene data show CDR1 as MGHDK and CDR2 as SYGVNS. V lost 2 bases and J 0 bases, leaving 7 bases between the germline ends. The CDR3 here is CASSESAANYGYTF. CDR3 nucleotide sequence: TGTGCCAGCAGTGAAAGTGCAGCTAACTATGGCTACACCTTC.

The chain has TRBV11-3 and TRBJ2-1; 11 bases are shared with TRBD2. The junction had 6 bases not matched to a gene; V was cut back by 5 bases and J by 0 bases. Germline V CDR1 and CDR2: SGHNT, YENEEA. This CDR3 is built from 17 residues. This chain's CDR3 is CASSGLAGVSSYNEQFF. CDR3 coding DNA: TGTGCCAGCAGCGGACTAGCGGGTGTGAGCTCCTACAATGAGCAGTTCTTC.

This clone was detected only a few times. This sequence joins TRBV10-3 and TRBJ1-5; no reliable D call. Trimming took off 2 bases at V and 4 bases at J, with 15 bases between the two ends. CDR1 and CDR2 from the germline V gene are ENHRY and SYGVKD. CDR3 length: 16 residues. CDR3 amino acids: CAISEEGSIGNQPQHF. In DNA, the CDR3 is TGTGCCATCAGTGAGGAGGGCTCCATAGGGAATCAGCCCCAGCATTTT.

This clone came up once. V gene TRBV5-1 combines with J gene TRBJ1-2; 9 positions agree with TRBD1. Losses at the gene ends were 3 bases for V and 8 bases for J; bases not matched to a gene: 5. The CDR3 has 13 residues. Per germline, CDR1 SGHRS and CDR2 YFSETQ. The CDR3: CASSYGTGIGYTF. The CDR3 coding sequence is TGCGCCAGCAGCTACGGGACAGGGATCGGCTACACCTTC.